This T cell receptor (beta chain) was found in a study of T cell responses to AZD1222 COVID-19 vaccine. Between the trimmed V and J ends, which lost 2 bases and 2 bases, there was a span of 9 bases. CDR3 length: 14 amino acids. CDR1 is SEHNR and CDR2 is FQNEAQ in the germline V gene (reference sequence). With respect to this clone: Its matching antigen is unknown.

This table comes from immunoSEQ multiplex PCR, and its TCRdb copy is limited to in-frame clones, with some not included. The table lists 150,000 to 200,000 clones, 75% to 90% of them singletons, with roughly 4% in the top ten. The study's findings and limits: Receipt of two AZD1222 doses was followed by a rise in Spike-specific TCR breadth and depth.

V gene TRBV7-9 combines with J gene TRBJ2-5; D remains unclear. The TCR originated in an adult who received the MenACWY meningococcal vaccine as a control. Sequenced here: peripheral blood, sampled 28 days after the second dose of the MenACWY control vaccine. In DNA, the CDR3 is TGTGCCAGCAGCTTATCTACAGTACAAGAGACCCAGTACTTC. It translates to CASSLSTVQETQYF.